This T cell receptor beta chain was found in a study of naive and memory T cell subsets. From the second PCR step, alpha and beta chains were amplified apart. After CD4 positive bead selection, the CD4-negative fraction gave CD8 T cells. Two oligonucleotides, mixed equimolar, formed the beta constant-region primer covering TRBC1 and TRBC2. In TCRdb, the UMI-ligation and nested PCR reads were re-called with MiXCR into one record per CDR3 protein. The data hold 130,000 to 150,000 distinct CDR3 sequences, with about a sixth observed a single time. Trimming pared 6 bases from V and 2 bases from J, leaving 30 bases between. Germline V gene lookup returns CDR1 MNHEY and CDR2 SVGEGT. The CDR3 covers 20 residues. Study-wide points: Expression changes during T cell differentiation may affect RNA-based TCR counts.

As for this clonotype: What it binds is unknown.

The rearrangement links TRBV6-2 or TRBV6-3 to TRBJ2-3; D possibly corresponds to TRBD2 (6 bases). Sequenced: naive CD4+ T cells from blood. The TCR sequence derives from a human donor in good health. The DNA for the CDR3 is TGTGCCAGCAGATCTCCAAGTTTTGGAGGGCCGAGGGGTAACACAGATACGCAGTATTTT. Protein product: CASRSPSFGGPRGNTDTQYF.